This T cell receptor beta chain was observed in a study of blood T cell repertoires in COVID-19. Study context: Sources were T cells, B-cell-depleted T cells, or PBMCs; the material itself was cDNA or gDNA.

Recovered status in Cohort 3 required two negative PCRs, clearance, or symptom resolution. How the authors handled the data: Using reference gene primer amplification, nucleated cell counts were estimated. Only in-frame clones appear in the TCRdb table, and some are missing; sequencing was by immunoSEQ multiplex PCR. The DNA gave D and trimming, while V, J and clone size come from that table. The sample consists of about 250,000 clones, just over 90% of them appearing once. CDR3 length: 14 amino acids. The V gene lost 6 bases and the J gene lost 0 bases, with 9 bases spanning the gap. The germline CDR1 and CDR2 sequences are MNHEY and SVGAGI.

This clonotype was obtained from a woman between 18 and 30 years old who had recovered from COVID-19. The specimen sequenced was PBMCs or T cells enriched from blood (not recorded which). V and J are TRBV6-5 and TRBJ1-3; D ambiguous. The CDR3 protein is CASRRESSGNTIYF. CDR3 sequence (DNA): TGTGCCAGCAGGAGGGAAAGCTCTGGAAACACCATATATTTT.